This is a list of T cell receptor beta chains from one sample in a study of Ad26.COV2.S vaccination and SARS-CoV-2 variants. Clones were read by immunoSEQ multiplex PCR, and TCRdb kept only the in-frame ones, dropping some. The sample lists approximately 350,000 clones; about four fifths were seen once. This specimen consisted of peripheral blood, obtained in a trial of Ad26.COV2.S vaccine versus placebo. The receptors were sampled from a person aged 18-65 years who received the Ad26.COV2.S COVID-19 vaccine or a placebo. CDR3s include the opening cysteine and the closing phenylalanine or tryptophan. A D gene is named only where the DNA matches it firmly. Where a row states a size, it is once, few, many or the class of an expanded clone; other rows omit it.

v_gene: TRBV10-3; d_gene: NA; j_gene: TRBJ1-2; abundance: once; CDR3nt: TGTGCCACCGATCGGACGAAGGGTAGGCCTACCGGCTACACCTTC; CDR3aa: CATDRTKGRPTGYTF
v_gene: TRBV5-1; d_gene: TRBD2; j_gene: TRBJ2-5; abundance: NA; CDR3nt: TGCGCCAGCAGCCCTATAGCGGGGGACCAAGAGACCCAGTACTTC; CDR3aa: CASSPIAGDQETQYF
v_gene: TRBV7-9; d_gene: TRBD1; j_gene: TRBJ2-3; abundance: NA; CDR3nt: TGTGCCAGCAGCTCGCCCCCCGGGACAGTCACAGATACGCAGTATTTT; CDR3aa: CASSSPPGTVTDTQYF
v_gene: TRBV5-1; d_gene: NA; j_gene: TRBJ2-7; abundance: NA; CDR3nt: TGCGCCAGCAGCGATACCCTGTCGGGCGAGCAGTACTTC; CDR3aa: CASSDTLSGEQYF
v_gene: TRBV5-6; d_gene: NA; j_gene: TRBJ1-5; abundance: NA; CDR3nt: TGTGCCAGCAGCTTGGGCCAGCTAGATCAGCCCCAGCATTTT; CDR3aa: CASSLGQLDQPQHF
v_gene: TRBV7-3; d_gene: NA; j_gene: TRBJ2-7; abundance: NA; CDR3nt: TGTGCCAGCAGCCCAAACAGGTGGAAAGGGGAGCAGTACTTC; CDR3aa: CASSPNRWKGEQYF
v_gene: TRBV11-2; d_gene: TRBD2; j_gene: TRBJ2-2; abundance: NA; CDR3nt: TGTGCCAGCAGCTTAGGGCCAGCGGGAGGACCCGGGGAGCTGTTTTTT; CDR3aa: CASSLGPAGGPGELFF
v_gene: TRBV6-5; d_gene: TRBD1; j_gene: TRBJ1-1; abundance: NA; CDR3nt: TGTGCCAGCAGTTACCGGAGGACAGGGGTGAACACTGAAGCTTTCTTT; CDR3aa: CASSYRRTGVNTEAFF
v_gene: TRBV5-4; d_gene: NA; j_gene: TRBJ1-1; abundance: NA; CDR3nt: TGTGCCAGCAGCTTGTTGGGGCGGGGGACTGAAGCTTTCTTT; CDR3aa: CASSLLGRGTEAFF
v_gene: TRBV3-1/TRBV3-2; d_gene: NA; j_gene: TRBJ1-5; abundance: NA; CDR3nt: TGTGCCAGCAGCCACGGGACCTATAGCAATCAGCCCCAGCATTTT; CDR3aa: CASSHGTYSNQPQHF
v_gene: TRBV13; d_gene: NA; j_gene: TRBJ2-1; abundance: NA; CDR3nt: TGTGCCAGCAGCTTAGTTGGTCAGGCGTACAGCAATGAGCAGTTCTTC; CDR3aa: CASSLVGQAYSNEQFF
v_gene: TRBV7-2; d_gene: NA; j_gene: TRBJ2-1; abundance: NA; CDR3nt: TGTGCCAGCAGCCCGTCCCCCCGCCCGGAGCAGTTCTTC; CDR3aa: CASSPSPRPEQFF
v_gene: TRBV13; d_gene: NA; j_gene: TRBJ2-4; abundance: NA; CDR3nt: TGTGCCAGCAGCTTCCCGGGGGACATTCAGTACTTC; CDR3aa: CASSFPGDIQYF
v_gene: TRBV12-3/TRBV12-4; d_gene: NA; j_gene: TRBJ1-5; abundance: few; CDR3nt: TGTGCCAGCAGTTTTTTGAATCAGCCCCAGCATTTT; CDR3aa: CASSFLNQPQHF
v_gene: TRBV5-1; d_gene: TRBD1; j_gene: TRBJ1-3; abundance: NA; CDR3nt: TGCGCCAGCAGCTTGGGCGTAGGGGGCTTGGATGGAAACACCATATATTTT; CDR3aa: CASSLGVGGLDGNTIYF
v_gene: TRBV18; d_gene: NA; j_gene: TRBJ2-5; abundance: NA; CDR3nt: TGTGCCAGCTCACCACCACTTGAGACCCAGTACTTC; CDR3aa: CASSPPLETQYF
v_gene: TRBV5-1; d_gene: NA; j_gene: TRBJ2-2; abundance: once; CDR3nt: TGCGCCAGCAGCTTGGCCCGAGGAACCGGGGAGCTGTTTTTT; CDR3aa: CASSLARGTGELFF
v_gene: TRBV4-1; d_gene: NA; j_gene: TRBJ1-1; abundance: NA; CDR3nt: TGCGCCAGCAGCCAGGCTATGGACGGCAGTGAAGCTTTCTTT; CDR3aa: CASSQAMDGSEAFF
v_gene: TRBV4-3; d_gene: TRBD2; j_gene: TRBJ2-1; abundance: NA; CDR3nt: TGCGCCAGCAGCCAGATGCGGGGGGCCCCATACAATGAGCAGTTCTTC; CDR3aa: CASSQMRGAPYNEQFF
v_gene: TRBV7-6; d_gene: NA; j_gene: TRBJ2-7; abundance: NA; CDR3nt: TGTGCCAGCAGCTTGGGGACGGCGGACTACGAGCAGTACTTC; CDR3aa: CASSLGTADYEQYF
v_gene: TRBV18; d_gene: NA; j_gene: TRBJ1-2; abundance: once; CDR3nt: TGTGCCAGCTCACTTACGACGGATACGTTTGGCTACACCTTC; CDR3aa: CASSLTTDTFGYTF
v_gene: TRBV6-2/TRBV6-3; d_gene: NA; j_gene: TRBJ2-7; abundance: NA; CDR3nt: TGTGCCAGCAGCCAAACCTACGAGCAGTACTTC; CDR3aa: CASSQTYEQYF
v_gene: TRBV21-1; d_gene: NA; j_gene: TRBJ2-7; abundance: NA; CDR3nt: TGTGCCAGCAGCACCCGGGACCGCCCAGGGTACGAGCAGTACTTC; CDR3aa: CASSTRDRPGYEQYF